The present entry profiles one T cell receptor beta chain with its context. The table came from immunoSEQ multiplex PCR; TCRdb's copy has only in-frame clones and leaves some out. The data hold some 130,000 clones, with around nine tenths observed a single time. V lost 6 bases to trimming and J lost 6 bases; unmatched junction nucleotides: 8. The V gene's germline CDR1 is SGHDN and CDR2 FVKESK. CDR3 length: 14 amino acids. The data originate from a study of control samples from healthy donors and cancer patients. Sequencing was done on a sample of blood. The sequence derives from a man between 18 and 29 years old in good health. The V and J genes are TRBV14 and TRBJ2-7, with TRBD1 matching 10 bases. The CDR3 DNA is TGTGCCAGCAGTTTTTACCGGGACAGGGGCGAGCAGTACTTC. It yields the protein CASSFYRDRGEQYF.